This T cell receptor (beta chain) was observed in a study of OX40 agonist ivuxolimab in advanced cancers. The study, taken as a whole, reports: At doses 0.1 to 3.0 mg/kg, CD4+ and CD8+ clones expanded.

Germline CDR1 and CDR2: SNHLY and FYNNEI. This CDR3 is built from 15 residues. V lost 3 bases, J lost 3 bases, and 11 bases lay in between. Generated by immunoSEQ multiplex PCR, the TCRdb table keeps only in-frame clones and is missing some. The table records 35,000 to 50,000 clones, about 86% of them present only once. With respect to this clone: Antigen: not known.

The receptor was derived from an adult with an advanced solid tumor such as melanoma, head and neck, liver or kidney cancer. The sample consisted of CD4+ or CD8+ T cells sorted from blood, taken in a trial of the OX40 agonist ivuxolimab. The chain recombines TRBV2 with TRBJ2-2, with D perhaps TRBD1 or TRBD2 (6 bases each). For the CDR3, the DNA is TGTGCCAGCAGTGAGTGGGGGGCGGACACCGGGGAGCTGTTTTTT. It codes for CASSEWGADTGELFF. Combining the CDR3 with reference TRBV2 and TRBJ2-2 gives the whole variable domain EPEVTQTPSHQVTQMGQEVILRCVPISNHLYFYWYRQILGQKVEFLVSFYNNEISEKSEIFDDQFSVERPDGSNFTLKIRSTKLEDSAMYFCASSEWGADTGELFFGEGSRLTVL.